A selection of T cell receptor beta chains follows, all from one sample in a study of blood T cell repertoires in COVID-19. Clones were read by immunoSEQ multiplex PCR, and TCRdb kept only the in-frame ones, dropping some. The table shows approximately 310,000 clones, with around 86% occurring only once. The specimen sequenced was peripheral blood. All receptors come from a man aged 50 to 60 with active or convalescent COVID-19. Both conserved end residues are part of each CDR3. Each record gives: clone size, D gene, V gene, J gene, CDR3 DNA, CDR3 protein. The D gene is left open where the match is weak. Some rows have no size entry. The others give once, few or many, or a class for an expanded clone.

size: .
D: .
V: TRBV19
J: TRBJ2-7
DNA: TGTGCCAGTAGTATTGGGCAGTCTTCCTACGAGCAGTACTTC
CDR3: CASSIGQSSYEQYF

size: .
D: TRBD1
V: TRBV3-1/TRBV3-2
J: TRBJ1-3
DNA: TGTGCCAGCAGCCCCCGGGACAGGCAAAATGGAAACACCATATATTTT
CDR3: CASSPRDRQNGNTIYF

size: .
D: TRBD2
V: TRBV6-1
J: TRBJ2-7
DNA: TGTGCCAGCAGTGAAGGACTAGCGGTTATTTCCTACGAGCAGTACTTC
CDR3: CASSEGLAVISYEQYF

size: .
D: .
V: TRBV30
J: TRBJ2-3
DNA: TGTGCCTGGACAGGGGGCACAGATACGCAGTATTTT
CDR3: CAWTGGTDTQYF

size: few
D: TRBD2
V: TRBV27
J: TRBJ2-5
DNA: TGTGCCAGCAGGCAACTAGCGGGAGTGCTGGAGACCCAGTACTTC
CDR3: CASRQLAGVLETQYF

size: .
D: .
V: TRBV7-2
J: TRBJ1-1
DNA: TGTGCCAGCAGCTTGGAGGAGTGGGCTGAAGCTTTCTTT
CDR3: CASSLEEWAEAFF

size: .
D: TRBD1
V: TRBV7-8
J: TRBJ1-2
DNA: TGTGCCAGCAGCTTGTCCAGGGGGTGGGGCTACACCTTC
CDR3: CASSLSRGWGYTF

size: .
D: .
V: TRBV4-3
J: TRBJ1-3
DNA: TGCGCCAGCAGCCGCAACAGGGCTTTCTCTGGAAACACCATATATTTT
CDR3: CASSRNRAFSGNTIYF

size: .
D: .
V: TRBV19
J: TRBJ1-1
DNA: TGTGCCAGTAGTATTAACGGTCAAATGAACACTGAAGCTTTCTTT
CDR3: CASSINGQMNTEAFF

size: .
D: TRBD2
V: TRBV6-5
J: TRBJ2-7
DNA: TGTACCTCGGGGGGGACTAACTACGAGCAGTACTTC
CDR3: CTSGGTNYEQYF

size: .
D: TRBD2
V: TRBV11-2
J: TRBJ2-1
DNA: TGTGCCAGCAGCGTTGGGACTAGCTCCTACAATGAGCAGTTCTTC
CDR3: CASSVGTSSYNEQFF

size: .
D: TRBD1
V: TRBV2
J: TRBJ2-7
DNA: TGTGCCAGCACATTGACAGGGTCAAGCTCCTACGAGCAGTACTTC
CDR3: CASTLTGSSSYEQYF

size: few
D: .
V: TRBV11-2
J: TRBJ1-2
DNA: TGTGCCAGCAGCTCTTACTATGGCTACACCTTC
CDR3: CASSSYYGYTF

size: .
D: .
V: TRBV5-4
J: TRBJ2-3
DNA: TGTGCCAGCAGCTTGGGGGGGCGCGGCACAGATACGCAGTATTTT
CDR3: CASSLGGRGTDTQYF

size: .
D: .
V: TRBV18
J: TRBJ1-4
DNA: TGTGCCAGCTCACCTTCTACTTCGGGTAATGAAAAACTGTTTTTT
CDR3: CASSPSTSGNEKLFF

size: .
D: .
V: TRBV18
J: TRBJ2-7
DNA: TGTGCCAGCTCACCCACAACAGGATCCTACGAGCAGTACTTC
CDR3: CASSPTTGSYEQYF